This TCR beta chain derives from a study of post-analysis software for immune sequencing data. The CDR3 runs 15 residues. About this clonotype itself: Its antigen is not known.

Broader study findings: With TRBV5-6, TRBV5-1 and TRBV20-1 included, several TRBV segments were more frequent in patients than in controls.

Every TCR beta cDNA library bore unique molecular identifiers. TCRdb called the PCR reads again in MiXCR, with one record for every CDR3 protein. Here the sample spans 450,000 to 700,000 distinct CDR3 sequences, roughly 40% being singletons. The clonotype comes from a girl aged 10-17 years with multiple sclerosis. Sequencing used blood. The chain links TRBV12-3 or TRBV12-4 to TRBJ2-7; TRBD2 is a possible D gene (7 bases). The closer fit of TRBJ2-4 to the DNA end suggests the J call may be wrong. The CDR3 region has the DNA TGTGCCAGCAGCGCACTGAGAGGGGGGGGAAACATTCAGTACTTC. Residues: CASSALRGGGNIQYF.